This T cell receptor (beta chain) is drawn from a study of early T cells in non-severe SARS-CoV-2 infection. Germline trimming cut 7 bases from V and 1 base from J; bases unmatched to any gene: 8. The germline V gene has CDR1 SGHVS and CDR2 FNYEAQ. This CDR3 has 15 amino acids. TCRdb called the 5' RACE reads again in MiXCR, with one record for every CDR3 protein. The data contain tens of thousands of distinct CDR3 sequences, 4.5% to 5% of them singletons. This clonotype is medium-sized by share. This chain uses TRBV7-6 with TRBJ1-1; TRBD1 matches at 8 bases. The receptor was isolated from an adult who was a healthcare worker with PCR-confirmed SARS-CoV-2 infection or an uninfected control (not recorded which). What was sequenced was whole blood. CDR3 sequence reads: CASTTVGTGNTEAFF. The DNA of the CDR3 is TGTGCCAGCACCACAGTCGGGACAGGGAACACTGAAGCTTTCTTT.